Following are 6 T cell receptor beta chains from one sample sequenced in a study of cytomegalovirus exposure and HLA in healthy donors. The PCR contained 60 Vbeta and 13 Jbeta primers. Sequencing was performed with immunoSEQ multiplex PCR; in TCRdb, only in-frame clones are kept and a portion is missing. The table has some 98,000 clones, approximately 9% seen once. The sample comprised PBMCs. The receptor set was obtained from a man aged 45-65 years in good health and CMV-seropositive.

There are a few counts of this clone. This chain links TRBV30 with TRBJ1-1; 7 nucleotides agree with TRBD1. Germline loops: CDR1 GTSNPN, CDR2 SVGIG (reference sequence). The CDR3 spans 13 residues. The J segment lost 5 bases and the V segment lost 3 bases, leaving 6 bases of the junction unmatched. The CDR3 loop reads CAWSLQGGTEAFF. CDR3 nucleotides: TGTGCCTGGAGCCTTCAGGGGGGTACTGAAGCTTTCTTT.

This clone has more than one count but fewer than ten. The CDR3 DNA follows: TGCAGCGTCTCTTCGGGAGGGGGGGTTGAGTATGGCTACACCTTC. This codes for CSVSSGGGVEYGYTF. This sequence joins TRBV29-1 and TRBJ1-2; perhaps TRBD1 as D (6 bases). The length of the CDR3 is 15 residues. Deletions cut 6 bases from V and 5 bases from J, with 22 bases between. Germline V gene lookup returns CDR1 SQVTM and CDR2 ANQGSEA.

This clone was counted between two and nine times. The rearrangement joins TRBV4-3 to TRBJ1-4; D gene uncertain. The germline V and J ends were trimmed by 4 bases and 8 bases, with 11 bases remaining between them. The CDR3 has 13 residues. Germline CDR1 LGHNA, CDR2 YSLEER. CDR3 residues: CASSPPTREKLFF. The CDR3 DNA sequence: TGCGCCAGCAGCCCCCCGACCAGGGAAAAACTGTTTTTT.

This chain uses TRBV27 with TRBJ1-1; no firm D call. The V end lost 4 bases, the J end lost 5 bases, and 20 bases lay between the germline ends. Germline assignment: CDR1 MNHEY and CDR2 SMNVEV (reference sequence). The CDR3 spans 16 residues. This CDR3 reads CASSSLGSTENTEAFF. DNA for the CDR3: TGTGCCAGCAGTTCCCTCGGGTCGACTGAAAATACTGAAGCTTTCTTT.

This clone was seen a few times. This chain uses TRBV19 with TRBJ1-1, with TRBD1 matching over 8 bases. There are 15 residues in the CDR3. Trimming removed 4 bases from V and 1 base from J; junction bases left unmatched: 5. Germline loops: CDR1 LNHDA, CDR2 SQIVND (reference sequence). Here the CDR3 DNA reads TGTGCCAGTAGTACGAGTGGGACAGGGAACACTGAAGCTTTCTTT. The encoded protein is CASSTSGTGNTEAFF.

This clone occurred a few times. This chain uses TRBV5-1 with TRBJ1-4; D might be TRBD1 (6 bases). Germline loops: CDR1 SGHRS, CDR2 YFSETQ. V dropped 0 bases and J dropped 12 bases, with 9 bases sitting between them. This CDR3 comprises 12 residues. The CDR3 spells CASSLDNRELFF. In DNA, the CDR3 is TGCGCCAGCAGCTTGGACAACAGGGAACTGTTTTTT.